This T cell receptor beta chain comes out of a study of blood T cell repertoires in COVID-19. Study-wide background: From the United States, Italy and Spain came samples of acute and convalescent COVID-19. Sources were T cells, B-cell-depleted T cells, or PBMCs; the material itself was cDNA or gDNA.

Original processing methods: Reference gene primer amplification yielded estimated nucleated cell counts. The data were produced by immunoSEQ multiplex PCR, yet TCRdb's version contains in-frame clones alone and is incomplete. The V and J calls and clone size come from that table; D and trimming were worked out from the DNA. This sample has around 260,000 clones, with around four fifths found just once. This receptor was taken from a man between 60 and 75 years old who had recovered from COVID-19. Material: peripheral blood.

The CDR3 loop is CAWSVLRGNGYTF. The CDR3 DNA sequence: TGTGCCTGGAGTGTACTCAGAGGGAATGGCTACACCTTC. This sequence joins TRBV30 and TRBJ1-2; D remains ambiguous. V was cut by 0 bases and J by 6 bases, with 11 bases left in between. This CDR3 comprises 13 residues. The germline CDR1 and CDR2 sequences are GTSNPN and SVGIG (reference sequence).